This entry concerns a single TCR beta chain. The data belong to a study of blood T cell repertoires in COVID-19. Across the study: The samples span acute and convalescent COVID-19 from the United States, Italy and Spain. In each case, the material was cDNA or gDNA derived from T cells, B-cell-depleted T cells, or PBMCs.

Original handling: Estimation of nucleated cell counts was performed using reference gene primer amplification. The table came from immunoSEQ multiplex PCR; TCRdb's copy has only in-frame clones and leaves some out. Clone size and the V and J calls come from that table; the DNA yielded D and trimming. The sample lists some 57,000 clones, 90% occurring once. The CDR3 has 15 amino acids. Between the trimmed V and J ends, which lost 5 bases and 5 bases, there was a span of 15 bases. CDR1 and CDR2 from the germline V gene are MDHEN and SYDVKM. This rearrangement joins TRBV28 to TRBJ2-2, with a possible D match to TRBD1 (6 bases). Sequenced: peripheral blood. The source of this sequence is a man between 60 and 75 years old with active COVID-19. The CDR3 DNA reads as TGTGCCAGCAGTAGAAGGGGGATTTTTACCGGGGAGCTGTTTTTT. Protein sequence: CASSRRGIFTGELFF. Supplemented by reference TRBV28 and TRBJ2-2, the full variable domain reads DVKVTQSSRYLVKRTGEKVFLECVQDMDHENMFWYRQDPGLGLRLIYFSYDVKMKEKGDIPEGYSVSREKKERFSLILESASTNQTSMYLCASSRRGIFTGELFFGEGSRLTVL.